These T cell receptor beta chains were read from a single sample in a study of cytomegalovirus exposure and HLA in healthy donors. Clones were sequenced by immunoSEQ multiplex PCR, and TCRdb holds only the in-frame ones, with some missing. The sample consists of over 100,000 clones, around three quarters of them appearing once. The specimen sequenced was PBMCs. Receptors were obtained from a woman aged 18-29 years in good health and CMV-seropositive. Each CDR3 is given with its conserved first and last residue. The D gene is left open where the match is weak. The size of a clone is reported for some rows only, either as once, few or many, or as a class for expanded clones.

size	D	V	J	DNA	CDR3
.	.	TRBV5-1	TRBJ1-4	TGCGCCAGCAGCCCGGACAGTACTAATGAAAAACTGTTTTTT	CASSPDSTNEKLFF
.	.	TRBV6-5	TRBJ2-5	TGTGCCAGCAGACGTGCTTACCGGGGCCAAGAGACCCAGTACTTC	CASRRAYRGQETQYF
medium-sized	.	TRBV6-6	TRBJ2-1	TGTGCCAGCAGTTACTCTGCTTCGTCGGGTGAGCAGTTCTTC	CASSYSASSGEQFF
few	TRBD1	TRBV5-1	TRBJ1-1	TGCGCCAGCAGCTCAAGGGGGCGCGGGGTGAACACTGAAGCTTTCTTT	CASSSRGRGVNTEAFF
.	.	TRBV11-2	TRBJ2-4	TGTGCCAGCAGTTCCCCTAGGGGGTCGGGCAGGGACCAAAACATTCAGTACTTC	CASSSPRGSGRDQNIQYF
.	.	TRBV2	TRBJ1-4	TGTGCCTGTCGCGCCGAGGCCGAAGAAAAACTGTTTTTT	CACRAEAEEKLFF
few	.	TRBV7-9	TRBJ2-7	TGTGCCAGCAGCTTAGAGCACTACGAGCAGTACTTC	CASSLEHYEQYF
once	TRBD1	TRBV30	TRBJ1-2	TGTGACTGGAGTGGTTCGGACAGGGGGACCTCTCGAACCTTC	CDWSGSDRGTSRTF
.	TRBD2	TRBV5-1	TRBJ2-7	TGCGCCAGCAGCTTGGCACTAGCGGGAGACTACGAGCAGTACTTC	CASSLALAGDYEQYF
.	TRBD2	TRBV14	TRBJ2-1	TGTGCCAGCAGCCAAGATTTCGGGACTAGCGACGGGGCGTATTTCGATGAGCAGTTCTTC	CASSQDFGTSDGAYFDEQFF
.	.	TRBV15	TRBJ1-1	TGTGCCACCAGCAGTAGCCGGGCCCGGGGGGCTTTCTTT	CATSSSRARGAFF
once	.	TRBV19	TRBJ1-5	TGTGCCAGTAAGTTCCAGGGTGATCAGCCCCAGCATTTT	CASKFQGDQPQHF
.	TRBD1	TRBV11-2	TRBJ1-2	TGTGCCAGCAGCTCCATTAGACGACAGGGGTCGGACTATGGCTACACCTTC	CASSSIRRQGSDYGYTF
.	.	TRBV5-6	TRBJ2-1	TGTGCCAGCAGCTATGGGACAGAGCAGTTCTTC	CASSYGTEQFF
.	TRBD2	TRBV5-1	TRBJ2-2	TGCGCCAGCAGCTTGGAGGTAGCGGGGAACACCGGGGAGCTGTTTTTT	CASSLEVAGNTGELFF
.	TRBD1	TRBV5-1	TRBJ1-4	TGCGCCAGCAGCGGTGTAGGGGGCCTAAATGAAAAACTGTTTTTT	CASSGVGGLNEKLFF
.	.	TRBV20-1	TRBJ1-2	TGCAGTGCACAGGGTACTGGCGGCTACACCTTC	CSAQGTGGYTF
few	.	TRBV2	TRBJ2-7	TGTGCCACCGGGTCCTACGAGCAGTACTTC	CATGSYEQYF
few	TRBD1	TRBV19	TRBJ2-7	TGTGCCAGTAGTCACGGACAGGGTAGCTCCTACGAGCAGTACTTC	CASSHGQGSSYEQYF
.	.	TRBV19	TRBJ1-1	TGTGCCAGTAGTATAAAAGGAGGGTCCGAAGCTTTCTTT	CASSIKGGSEAFF
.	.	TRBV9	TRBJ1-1	TGTGCCAGCAGCTCCCCGGGTCGGATAGGCACTGAAGCTTTCTTT	CASSSPGRIGTEAFF
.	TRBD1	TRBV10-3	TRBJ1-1	TGTGCCATCAGTCAACAGGGGGACACTGAAGCTTTCTTT	CAISQQGDTEAFF
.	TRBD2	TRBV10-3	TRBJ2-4	TGTGCCATCAGTGAGTCGGTTCTTCGGGCGGGGGGAGCCATTCAGTACTTC	CAISESVLRAGGAIQYF
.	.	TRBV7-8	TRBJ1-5	TGTGCCAGCAGCTTAGTACAGGGCCCCGTTGTGCCCCAGCATTTT	CASSLVQGPVVPQHF
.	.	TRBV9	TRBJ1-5	TGTGCCAGCAGCCCGACAGCTAGCAATCAGCCCCAGCATTTT	CASSPTASNQPQHF
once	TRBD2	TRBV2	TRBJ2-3	TGTGCCAGCAGTGAAGGGCGGGAGGTCGATACGCAGTATTTT	CASSEGREVDTQYF